This T cell receptor beta chain was recovered during a study of blood T cell repertoires in COVID-19. On the study more broadly: Whether acute or convalescent, the COVID-19 samples came from the United States, Italy and Spain. Sample material is recorded as cDNA or gDNA derived from T cells, B-cell-depleted T cells, or PBMCs.

Original processing notes: Reference gene primer amplification gave nucleated cell count estimates. Assay: immunoSEQ multiplex PCR; the TCRdb copy retains only in-frame clones and omits some. The V and J calls and clone size come from that table; D and trimming were worked out from the DNA. The repertoire holds about 210,000 clones, 80% to 90% seen once, with approximately 10% in the top ten. CDR3 length equals 14 residues. V gave up 3 bases and J gave up 7 bases; unmatched junction bases: 7. From germline, CDR1 is MDHEN and CDR2 SYDVKM. Residents of approximately 25 US areas, aged about 18 to 89 years, made up the participants.

The chain is built from TRBV28 and TRBJ2-7; 9 nucleotides line up with TRBD1. The TCR comes from a man aged 18 to 29 with acute COVID-19. The specimen was PBMCs or T cells enriched from blood (not recorded which). The CDR3 is CASSFGQGTGEQYF. In nucleotides, the CDR3 is TGTGCCAGCAGTTTCGGACAGGGGACGGGAGAGCAGTACTTC.